The next 23 T cell receptor beta chains were all read from a single sample in a study of T cell responses to AZD1222 COVID-19 vaccine. TCRdb's copy holds only in-frame clones and misses some; the assay was immunoSEQ multiplex PCR. The data show some 150,000 clones, with around 90% seen just once and less than 2% held by the top ten. Specimen: peripheral blood, collected on day 0 of AZD1222 vaccination. These receptors were taken from an adult in good health.

The count of this clone is one. The chain carries TRBV18 and TRBJ1-1; D uncertain. The CDR3 sequence is 13 residues long. Trimming shortened V by 2 bases and J by 4 bases, and 8 bases separated the two germline ends. Germline CDR1 is KGHSH and CDR2 is LQKENI. The CDR3 coding sequence is TGTGCCAGCTCACCAGACGTGGGCACTGAAGCTTTCTTT. Its protein is CASSPDVGTEAFF.

This chain connects TRBV7-2 to TRBJ1-5; 9 nucleotides agree with TRBD1. In germline, CDR1 is SGHTA, CDR2 FQGNSA. This CDR3 contains 14 residues. V gave up 3 bases and J gave up 6 bases; unmatched junction bases: 3. The CDR3 DNA reads as TGTGCCAGCAGCTTCACAGGGGGCGGTCAGCCCCAGCATTTT. Translation: CASSFTGGGQPQHF.

This chain uses TRBV7-9 with TRBJ1-2, with D possibly being TRBD1 (6 bases). Germline loops: CDR1 SEHNR, CDR2 FQNEAQ (reference sequence). The CDR3 is made up of 15 amino acids. Deletions cut 3 bases from V and 7 bases from J, with 18 bases between. This CDR3 is CASSFDRVQGIGYTF. DNA of the CDR3: TGTGCCAGCAGCTTCGACAGAGTACAGGGTATTGGCTACACCTTC.

The chain links TRBV18 to TRBJ2-7, with D perhaps given as TRBD1 or TRBD2 (5 bases each). V was pared by 0 bases and J by 1 base, with 13 bases between. There are 16 residues in the CDR3. CDR1 and CDR2 (germline): KGHSH, LQKENI. CDR3 sequence: CASSPPEPGRSYEQYF. CDR3 sequence (DNA): TGTGCCAGCTCACCACCGGAGCCGGGACGATCCTACGAGCAGTACTTC.

The chain has TRBV6-1 and TRBJ1-1; a weak D match, TRBD1 (5 bases). Trimming cost V 2 bases and J 2 bases, with 12 bases left between them. The CDR3 covers 15 residues. Germline CDR1 MNHNS, CDR2 SASEGT. CDR3 sequence (DNA): TGTGCCAGCAGTGAATTCGGGGCCGTAAACACTGAAGCTTTCTTT. Its protein is CASSEFGAVNTEAFF.

The V call is TRBV28, the J call TRBJ1-4, with a tentative D call TRBD1 (5 bases). Trimming cost V 3 bases and J 5 bases, with 13 bases left between them. Per the germline V gene, CDR1 is MDHEN and CDR2 is SYDVKM. This CDR3 is 15 amino acids long. CDR3 DNA sequence: TGTGCCAGCAGTTTGGAGGGGCCGAAGAATGAAAAACTGTTTTTT. This codes for CASSLEGPKNEKLFF.

The chain uses TRBV12-3 or TRBV12-4 and TRBJ2-7; 8 bases align to TRBD1. This CDR3 spans 13 amino acids. V gave up 5 bases and J gave up 5 bases; unmatched junction bases: 5. The CDR3 is CASSLDRVDEQYF. The DNA for the CDR3 is TGTGCCAGCAGTCTGGACAGGGTGGACGAGCAGTACTTC.

This clone was found once. The gene calls are TRBV18 and TRBJ1-2; 7 nucleotides align to TRBD1. The CDR3 contains 15 residues. Looked up from germline, CDR1 is KGHSH and CDR2 is LQKENI. J gave up 3 bases and V 4 bases, and 8 bases lay outside the gene matches. The CDR3 DNA reads as TGTGCCAGCTCACTCTTTAACAGGGGCTACTATGGCTACACCTTC. This sequence encodes CASSLFNRGYYGYTF.

This clone was detected once. The chain carries TRBV6-4 and TRBJ1-2; a possible D gene is TRBD1 (6 bases). The CDR3 has 15 amino acids. The germline V gene has CDR1 MRHNA and CDR2 SNTAGT. V was clipped by 6 bases and J by 0 bases, with 14 bases between them. The CDR3: CASRETGTTNYGYTF. The CDR3 DNA reads TGTGCCAGCAGAGAGACCGGGACAACTAACTATGGCTACACCTTC.

The rearrangement joins TRBV7-9 to TRBJ2-1, with 10 bases identical to TRBD1. The germline V gene has CDR1 SEHNR and CDR2 FQNEAQ (reference sequence). Trimming at V came to 5 bases and at J to 5 bases, leaving 6 bases not matched to a gene. CDR3 length: 15 amino acids. CDR3 region: CASSPRGTGDNEQFF. In DNA, the CDR3 is TGTGCCAGCAGCCCAAGGGGGACAGGGGACAATGAGCAGTTCTTC.

The chain combines TRBV28 with TRBJ1-4, with unresolved D. CDR1 and CDR2 (germline): MDHEN, SYDVKM. Trimming took off 5 bases at V and 0 bases at J, with 16 bases between the two ends. This CDR3 region has 17 residues. The CDR3 sequence: CASSRSDYYATNEKLFF. Written as DNA, the CDR3 is TGTGCCAGCAGTCGATCGGATTACTACGCAACTAATGAAAAACTGTTTTTT.

This clone was detected once. The chain has TRBV5-6 and TRBJ2-7, with 7 bases aligning to TRBD1. The CDR3 length is 12 residues. Germline CDR1 reads SGHDT; CDR2 reads YYEEEE. With V trimmed by 4 bases and J by 3 bases, 1 base remained unmatched. CDR3 in amino acids: CASSPGGYEQYF. The DNA of the CDR3 is TGTGCCAGCAGCCCAGGGGGCTACGAGCAGTACTTC.

This chain connects TRBV5-1 to TRBJ2-4, with D perhaps TRBD1 or TRBD2 (5 bases each). Germline V gene sequence: CDR1 SGHRS, CDR2 YFSETQ. V was pared by 1 base and J by 1 base, with 12 bases between. The CDR3 contains 16 residues. CDR3 bases: TGCGCCAGCAGCTTGCGGGGCGCGGGCGCCAAAAACATTCAGTACTTC. It yields the protein CASSLRGAGAKNIQYF.

The V gene is TRBV7-9, the J gene TRBJ2-1, with TRBD1 as a possible D gene (6 bases). The CDR3 loop spans 15 amino acids. V dropped 4 bases and J dropped 6 bases, with 16 bases sitting between them. CDR1 is SEHNR, CDR2 FQNEAQ, per germline (reference sequence). CDR3 region: CASSYLQGNGNEQFF. CDR3 in DNA: TGTGCCAGCAGCTATTTACAGGGCAATGGCAATGAGCAGTTCTTC. The entire variable domain, with the rest obtained from reference TRBV7-9 and TRBJ2-1, is as follows: DTGVSQNPRHKITKRGQNVTFRCDPISEHNRLYWYRQTLGQGPEFLTYFQNEAQLEKSRLLSDRFSAERPKGSFSTLEIQRTEQGDSAMYLCASSYLQGNGNEQFFGPGTRLTVL.

The chain employs TRBV7-6 and TRBJ2-7; 7 nucleotides match TRBD1. CDR3 length: 15 amino acids. CDR1 and CDR2 from the germline V gene are SGHVS and FNYEAQ. V was pared by 5 bases and J by 1 base, with 8 bases of the junction left unmatched. The CDR3 DNA is TGTGCCAGCAGCCTGTTGGGGGACAGATCCTACGAGCAGTACTTC. Protein sequence: CASSLLGDRSYEQYF.

V is TRBV7-9 and J is TRBJ1-1; no definite D call. Germline CDR1 is SEHNR and CDR2 is FQNEAQ (reference sequence). V lost 5 bases, J lost 7 bases, and 11 bases lay in between. The CDR3 loop spans 12 amino acids. The CDR3 sequence is CASSLLPGEAFF. In DNA form, the CDR3 reads TGTGCCAGCAGCCTTCTTCCGGGTGAAGCTTTCTTT.

Of note for this clone: The germline gene is not matched at one end of the junction; a read error may be the cause. The J gene is TRBJ2-7, the V gene TRBV7-7; TRBD1 matches at 7 bases. The CDR3 contains 14 residues. The V gene's germline CDR1 is SSHAT and CDR2 FNYEAQ (reference sequence). The CDR3 DNA reads as TGTGCTAGCAGCCCACTCGACAGGGCGAACGAGCAGTACTTC. Protein sequence: CASSPLDRANEQYF.

The V gene is TRBV15, the J gene TRBJ2-3; D may be TRBD2 (6 bases). The germline CDR1 and CDR2 sequences are LNHNV and YYDKDF (reference sequence). The V and J ends lost 0 bases and 1 base respectively, with 17 bases between them. The length of the CDR3 is 18 residues. In DNA, the CDR3 is TGTGCCACCAGCAGAGAACGACTAGTTGGAGGGGGCACAGATACGCAGTATTTT. Translation: CATSRERLVGGGTDTQYF.

This chain uses TRBV7-9 with TRBJ1-5; 8 bases line up with TRBD1. Germline V gene data show CDR1 as SEHNR and CDR2 as FQNEAQ (reference sequence). This CDR3 contains 14 residues. J lost 4 bases, V lost 5 bases, and 4 bases had no gene match. The CDR3 DNA sequence: TGTGCCAGCAGCAGAGGACAGGGAAATCAGCCCCAGCATTTT. This sequence encodes CASSRGQGNQPQHF.

The chain has TRBV2 and TRBJ2-5; D may be TRBD2 (6 bases). The V gene lost 6 bases and the J gene lost 7 bases, with 18 bases spanning the gap. The germline gives CDR1 SNHLY, CDR2 FYNNEI. CDR3 size: 14 residues. CDR3 in amino acids: CASRDRTTPGTQYF. The CDR3 DNA reads as TGTGCCAGCAGGGACCGGACTACCCCGGGGACCCAGTACTTC.

The rearrangement joins TRBV3-1 (or the pseudogene TRBV3-2) to TRBJ2-5; D is tentatively TRBD1 or TRBD2 (6 bases each). V was trimmed by 0 bases and J by 4 bases, leaving 12 bases between them. The CDR3 is made up of 15 amino acids. Germline loops: CDR1 LGHDT, CDR2 YNNKEL (reference sequence). CDR3 sequence (DNA): TGTGCCAGCAGCCAAGACTGGGGGGCCGGAGAGACCCAGTACTTC. Protein: CASSQDWGAGETQYF.

The V gene is TRBV6-1, the J gene TRBJ1-1; D not certain. Between the trimmed V and J ends, which lost 0 bases and 11 bases, there was a span of 13 bases. Germline assignment: CDR1 MNHNS and CDR2 SASEGT. The CDR3 has 13 residues. The CDR3 DNA reads TGTGCCAGCAGTGAAGCACCCACGATTTTGGCTTTCTTT. This encodes CASSEAPTILAFF.

The chain is built from TRBV4-3 and TRBJ1-1; D ambiguous. V was shortened by 0 bases and J by 2 bases, with 16 bases between the two germline ends. Germline CDR1 LGHNA, CDR2 YSLEER. The CDR3 sequence is 17 residues long. CDR3 residues: CASSQDLESGINTEAFF. CDR3 DNA: TGCGCCAGCAGCCAAGATTTAGAGTCAGGTATAAACACTGAAGCTTTCTTT.